Shown below are 6 T cell receptor beta chains from a single sample sequenced in a study of T cells in Graves' hyperthyroidism and ophthalmopathy. RNA transcripts provided the source from which TCR beta CDR3 regions were amplified. When the TCR CDR3 underwent first-round RT-PCR, the HTBI primer set was used. Via MiXCR, TCRdb re-called the multiplex PCR reads, giving one row per CDR3 protein. The data hold fewer than 650,000 distinct CDR3 sequences, with 13% to 15% observed a single time. Sequenced material: blood. The receptors come from a middle-aged woman with Graves' hyperthyroidism.

The CDR3 sequence: CASSESHFNTGGEQYF. CDR3 nucleotide sequence: TGTGCCAGCAGTGAATCCCATTTTAACACGGGCGGCGAGCAGTACTTC. This rearrangement joins TRBV6-1 to TRBJ2-7, with D hard to call. Germline V gene sequence: CDR1 MNHNS, CDR2 SASEGT. The CDR3 spans 16 residues. Trimming stripped 2 bases from V and 6 bases from J, with 20 bases between.

This clonotype was observed many times. The CDR3 DNA reads as TGTGCCATCAGTGGCTCGGGACTAGCGGGAGGAACACCTACCGAGCAGTACTTC. This sequence encodes CAISGSGLAGGTPTEQYF. The J gene is TRBJ2-7, the V gene TRBV10-3; 15 bases align to TRBD2. The germline CDR1 and CDR2 sequences are ENHRY and SYGVKD. This CDR3 contains 18 residues. With 4 bases clipped from V and 6 bases from J, the junction kept 13 bases outside the gene matches.

This clonotype came up a few times. V usage is TRBV12-3 or TRBV12-4 and J usage is TRBJ2-5; 7 bases line up with TRBD2. The CDR3 spans 14 residues. V trimming: 4 bases; J trimming: 1 base; junction bases outside the gene matches: 3. CDR3 protein: CASSWGLIQETQYF. The CDR3 nucleotides are TGTGCCAGCAGTTGGGGACTAATCCAAGAGACCCAGTACTTC.

Remarks on this clonotype: A much larger clone sits a single nucleotide away, making a read error possible. The DNA of the CDR3 is TGTGCCGGCAGCACGACTGGCTGGGGGCAGTATTTT. This translates into CAGSTTGWGQYF. The rearrangement links TRBV12-3 or TRBV12-4 to TRBJ2-3; D is unclear. This CDR3 is built from 12 residues.

This clonotype was seen repeatedly, ten times or more. V is TRBV2 and J is TRBJ2-5, with D possibly matching TRBD2 (5 bases). Germline CDR1 SNHLY, CDR2 FYNNEI. This CDR3 contains 12 residues. V gave up 6 bases and J gave up 9 bases, with 14 bases separating them. CDR3 loop: CASSASNGAQYF. The CDR3 region has the DNA TGTGCCAGCAGCGCCTCCAACGGGGCCCAGTACTTC.

Ten or more counts support this clonotype. The J gene is TRBJ2-1, the V gene TRBV29-1; 8 bases map to TRBD1. V lost 5 bases to trimming and J lost 9 bases; unmatched junction nucleotides: 12. The germline V gene encodes CDR1 SQVTM and CDR2 ANQGSEA. The CDR3 contains 14 residues. The CDR3 spells CSVTGQGRYGEQFF. In DNA, the CDR3 is TGCAGCGTTACCGGACAGGGACGGTACGGTGAGCAGTTCTTC.